This T cell receptor beta chain comes out of a study of blood T cell repertoires in COVID-19. As for the study in general: The cDNA or gDNA used as material had been derived from T cells, B-cell-depleted T cells, or PBMCs.

Per the authors' pipeline: Nucleated cell number was recorded as an estimate derived from reference gene primer amplification. Produced via immunoSEQ multiplex PCR; TCRdb's table is partial and in-frame only. That table is the source of V, J and clone size, and D and trimming were worked out from the DNA. Altogether around 320,000 clones are present, 85% to 90% being singletons, with the ten largest covering roughly 4.3%. Those who participated ranged in age from 18 to 89 years and resided in about two dozen US areas. CDR1 and CDR2 from the germline V gene are LNHDA and SQIVND (reference sequence). This CDR3 contains 12 residues. Trimming removed 4 bases at V and 4 bases at J, with 5 bases between. This clone was seen only a few times.

The rearrangement uses TRBV19 and TRBJ1-5; the D is unclear. The sequence was collected from a woman in her late teens or twenties with acute COVID-19. Sequencing was carried out using PBMCs or T cells enriched from blood (not recorded which). CDR3 region: CASSTPNQPQHF. In DNA, the CDR3 is TGTGCCAGTAGTACCCCTAATCAGCCCCAGCATTTT.